This record covers a single T cell receptor beta chain. Its antigen is currently unknown. Repertoires were generated with immunoSEQ multiplex PCR, while TCRdb's copy carries only in-frame clones and drops some. This sample has 150,000 to 200,000 clones, with about 88% found just once. This sample was taken from a study of lymphopenia after photon versus proton radiotherapy. Study-level points and caveats: Post-nadir TCR diversity decline inversely tracked overall survival among those who died. Under photons, naive T cells and diversity fell while effector/memory populations rose.

Germline V gene data show CDR1 as SGHNT and CDR2 as YENEEA. This CDR3 has 13 residues. V was trimmed by 5 bases and J by 1 base, leaving 7 bases between them. This sequence joins TRBV11-3 and TRBJ2-3, with D uncertain. This TCR came from a man in his forties or fifties with gastric cancer. The sample consisted of peripheral blood, taken from a patient treated with photon-based radiotherapy. CDR3 amino acids: CASSDSGTDTQYF. CDR3 nucleotides: TGTGCCAGCAGCGACTCGGGCACAGATACGCAGTATTTT.